The sequence of this T cell receptor (beta chain) was determined in a study of T-cell memory formation after mild COVID-19. In the case of this clonotype: Its cognate antigen is unknown.

Study-wide results and limits: Confirmation was lacking for SARS-CoV-2 specificity of second-wave clones that peaked on day 37.

5'RACE with constant-segment primers yielded barcoded, UMI-tagged TCR alpha and TCR beta cDNA libraries. MiXCR was run by TCRdb on the 5' RACE reads, yielding one entry per CDR3 protein. This sample yields approximately 580,000 distinct CDR3 sequences, of which roughly 21% are seen a single time; under 15% belongs to the top ten. The CDR3 spans 12 residues. Trimming took 6 bases from V and 6 from J; bases not matched to a gene: 1. Germline V gives CDR1 SNHLY, CDR2 FYNNEI. Sequencing used PBMCs or a T cell subset sorted from them (not recorded which). The sequence was collected from an adult woman who had mild COVID-19 (a few samples of this study predate the infection). Cell type and time point are not known. The chain carries TRBV2 and TRBJ1-2; 10 bases fit TRBD1. CDR3 sequence: CASSGTGDGYTF. The CDR3, as DNA: TGTGCCAGCAGCGGGACAGGGGATGGCTACACCTTC.